These 13 T cell receptor beta chains originate from one sample sequenced in a study of T cell responses to AZD1222 COVID-19 vaccine. The assay was immunoSEQ multiplex PCR, and TCRdb's table has in-frame clones only and misses some. The table shows about 120,000 clones, with more than 75% occurring only once. The specimen was peripheral blood, collected on day 0 of AZD1222 vaccination. All receptors come from an adult in good health.

The V call is TRBV27, the J call TRBJ1-3; 7 bases are a match to TRBD1. Germline V lookup: CDR1 MNHEY, CDR2 SMNVEV (reference sequence). The CDR3 contains 14 residues. J gave up 4 bases and V 2 bases, and 2 bases lay outside the gene matches. The CDR3 here is CASSLTGVGNTIYF. CDR3 bases: TGTGCCAGCAGTTTAACAGGGGTAGGAAACACCATATATTTT.

This chain uses TRBV29-1 with TRBJ1-2, with 9 positions matching TRBD1. Germline V gene sequence: CDR1 SQVTM, CDR2 ANQGSEA. J lost 6 bases, V lost 7 bases, and 3 bases had no gene match. The CDR3 extends over 11 amino acids. The CDR3: CSAGDRDGYTF. As DNA, the CDR3 is TGCAGCGCCGGGGACAGGGATGGCTACACCTTC.

This chain uses TRBV7-9 with TRBJ1-5, with 9 nucleotides matching TRBD1. CDR1 and CDR2 from the germline V gene are SEHNR and FQNEAQ (reference sequence). The V and J ends lost 6 bases and 6 bases, in that order; junction bases with no gene match: 6. This CDR3 is built from 14 residues. The CDR3 is CASSSGTGIQPQHF. The CDR3 DNA follows: TGTGCCAGCAGTTCCGGGACAGGGATTCAGCCCCAGCATTTT.

The chain combines TRBV27 with TRBJ1-2, with D tentatively TRBD1 (5 bases). V lost 3 bases to trimming and J lost 2 bases, with 10 bases between them. CDR1 and CDR2 from the germline V gene are MNHEY and SMNVEV (reference sequence). The CDR3 spans 14 residues. The CDR3 bases are TGTGCCAGCAGTTTCCGCCGGGGGAACTATGGCTACACCTTC. Translation: CASSFRRGNYGYTF.

The CDR3 sequence is CASRGGTVGSPLHF. Written as DNA, the CDR3 is TGTGCCAGCAGGGGAGGGACAGTTGGTTCACCCCTCCACTTT. This chain joins TRBV5-4 and TRBJ1-6, with 7 bases fitting TRBD1. There are 14 residues in the CDR3. Germline values: CDR1 SGHNT, CDR2 YYREEE (reference sequence). The J segment lost 9 bases and the V segment lost 5 bases, leaving 8 bases of the junction unmatched.

J is TRBJ2-2 and V is TRBV24-1; D perhaps matches TRBD2 (7 bases). The length of the CDR3 is 19 residues. The germline V and J ends were trimmed by 5 bases and 6 bases, with 27 bases remaining between them. Germline V lookup: CDR1 KGHDR, CDR2 SFDVKD. Here the CDR3 reads CATSGPYAGAHRGAGELFF. CDR3 in DNA: TGTGCCACCAGTGGCCCATACGCGGGGGCCCACCGGGGGGCCGGGGAGCTGTTTTTT.

This clone occurred once. The rearrangement uses TRBV3-1 (or the pseudogene TRBV3-2) and TRBJ1-2; perhaps TRBD1 as D (6 bases). Germline-derived CDR1 and CDR2 are LGHDT and YNNKEL (reference sequence). The CDR3 consists of 12 residues. The V end was cut by 4 bases, the J end by 5 bases, with 8 bases between. The CDR3 DNA follows: TGTGCCAGCAGCCTAGGGGGTTATGGCTACACCTTC. Translated: CASSLGGYGYTF.

The gene calls are TRBV5-8 and TRBJ2-1, with no clear D. The CDR3 length is 14 residues. V gave up 0 bases and J gave up 0 bases, with 4 bases separating them. Germline CDR1 reads SGHTS; CDR2 reads YDEGEE. This CDR3 is CASSLGSSYNEQFF. The CDR3 coding sequence is TGTGCCAGCAGCTTGGGGAGCTCCTACAATGAGCAGTTCTTC.

The chain carries TRBV27 and TRBJ2-7; possibly TRBD1 for D (6 bases). Germline V lookup: CDR1 MNHEY, CDR2 SMNVEV (reference sequence). This CDR3 is built from 16 residues. Trimming cost V 0 bases and J 1 base, with 13 bases left between them. Here the CDR3 DNA reads TGTGCCAGCAGTTTATCTGCAGGGGTCCTATCCTACGAGCAGTACTTC. It translates to CASSLSAGVLSYEQYF.

This clone has only one observation. The rearrangement joins TRBV2 to TRBJ2-6, with D hard to call. Germline CDR1 and CDR2: SNHLY and FYNNEI. The germline V and J ends were trimmed by 5 bases and 2 bases, with 10 bases remaining between them. The CDR3 spans 15 residues. As DNA, the CDR3 is TGTGCCAGCAGTCCTACAGAAACTGGGGCCAACGTCCTGACTTTC. Translating it yields CASSPTETGANVLTF.

In nucleotides, the CDR3 is TGTGCCAGCAGCCAAGGGGCGGTTACCGGGGAGCTGTTTTTT. Translated: CASSQGAVTGELFF. The rearrangement links TRBV3-1 (or the pseudogene TRBV3-2) to TRBJ2-2, with D unresolved. CDR1 is LGHDT, CDR2 YNNKEL, per germline (reference sequence). The CDR3 covers 14 residues. V dropped 1 base and J dropped 5 bases, with 8 bases sitting between them.

This clone occurred once. V gene TRBV24-1 combines with J gene TRBJ1-2; TRBD1 agrees at 7 bases. The V and J ends lost 5 bases and 4 bases, in that order; junction bases with no gene match: 6. Germline loops: CDR1 KGHDR, CDR2 SFDVKD. CDR3 length: 14 amino acids. The chain's CDR3 is CATSAPGQTYGYTF. CDR3 nucleotide sequence: TGTGCCACCAGTGCCCCGGGACAGACCTATGGCTACACCTTC.

The gene calls are TRBV6-5 and TRBJ2-7; 8 bases are a match to TRBD2. The J segment lost 0 bases and the V segment lost 6 bases, leaving 7 bases of the junction unmatched. The CDR3 runs to 15 residues. Germline lookup yields CDR1 MNHEY and CDR2 SVGAGI. As DNA, the CDR3 is TGTGCCAGCAGCCTCGGGGGGGTTAGCTCCTACGAGCAGTACTTC. It encodes CASSLGGVSSYEQYF.